This TCR beta chain appears in the sequencing data of a study of T-cell reconstitution after alpha-beta-depleted transplantation in children. Library preparation (for TCRbeta) was performed with unique molecular identifiers. TCRdb recomputed calls from the PCR reads with MiXCR, one row per CDR3 protein. The sample has hundreds of thousands of distinct CDR3 sequences, about an eighth seen once. This clonotype was detected a few times. The CDR3 sequence is 13 residues long. V lost 8 bases to trimming and J lost 0 bases; unmatched junction nucleotides: 3. The receptor was isolated from a human donor who donated a stem cell graft to a child with combined immunodeficiency. V gene TRBV12-3 or TRBV12-4 combines with J gene TRBJ2-7, with 8 bases matching TRBD1. This sample comprised PBMCs from the stem cell graft donor, obtained from the stem cell graft. The CDR3 DNA follows: TGTGCCAGCCGGACAGGGACCTCCTACGAGCAGTACTTC. Translation: CASRTGTSYEQYF.